These T cell receptor beta chains were read from a single sample in a study of a mutant IDH1 vaccine in newly diagnosed glioma. Generated by immunoSEQ multiplex PCR, the TCRdb table keeps only in-frame clones and is missing some. The sample lists under 90,000 clones; approximately 79% were seen once. The sample here was PBMCs, taken from a glioma patient treated with radiotherapy, temozolomide or both. The receptors were sampled from a man aged 45-60 years with glioma. CDR3s include the opening cysteine and the closing phenylalanine or tryptophan. Fields, in order: D gene, V gene, clone size, J gene, CDR3 DNA, CDR3 protein. D genes are given only for firm matches. Not all rows give a size; the values are once, few, many and, for expanded clones, a class.

D gene: .; V gene: TRBV29-1; clone size: .; J gene: TRBJ1-2; CDR3 DNA: TGCAGCGTTGAATCGACAGGTTATGGCTACACCTTC; CDR3 protein: CSVESTGYGYTF
D gene: .; V gene: TRBV20-1; clone size: once; J gene: TRBJ1-5; CDR3 DNA: TGCAGTGCGAAGGGGAGTCAGCCCCAGCATTTT; CDR3 protein: CSAKGSQPQHF
D gene: TRBD1; V gene: TRBV9; clone size: .; J gene: TRBJ2-1; CDR3 DNA: TGTGCCAGCAGCGAAAGGGGGCTGGGCGATGAGCAGTTCTTC; CDR3 protein: CASSERGLGDEQFF
D gene: .; V gene: TRBV10-3; clone size: .; J gene: TRBJ1-3; CDR3 DNA: TGTGCCATCAGCCCAGGGGTCTCTGGAAACACCATATATTTT; CDR3 protein: CAISPGVSGNTIYF
D gene: .; V gene: TRBV13; clone size: .; J gene: TRBJ2-2; CDR3 DNA: TGTGCCAGCAGCTCCGGGGGAGAGGGGGGGCTGTTTTTT; CDR3 protein: CASSSGGEGGLFF
D gene: TRBD2; V gene: TRBV7-9; clone size: .; J gene: TRBJ2-6; CDR3 DNA: TGTGCCAGCAGCTTTCGGGAGGCCGGGGCCAACGTCCTGACTTTC; CDR3 protein: CASSFREAGANVLTF
D gene: .; V gene: TRBV9; clone size: .; J gene: TRBJ2-3; CDR3 DNA: TGTGCCAGCAGCGAAACAGATACGCAGTATTTT; CDR3 protein: CASSETDTQYF
D gene: .; V gene: TRBV30; clone size: .; J gene: TRBJ2-5; CDR3 DNA: TGTGCCTGGAGTGCGACTAAAGAGACCCAGTACTTC; CDR3 protein: CAWSATKETQYF
D gene: TRBD1; V gene: TRBV29-1; clone size: few; J gene: TRBJ1-3; CDR3 DNA: TGCAGCGTGAGCCCGGGGACAGCGTTGGGAAACACCATATATTTT; CDR3 protein: CSVSPGTALGNTIYF
D gene: .; V gene: TRBV5-1; clone size: .; J gene: TRBJ2-7; CDR3 DNA: TGCGCCAGCAGCTACCAGGGAGAGTCCTACGAGCAGTACTTC; CDR3 protein: CASSYQGESYEQYF
D gene: TRBD1; V gene: TRBV7-2; clone size: few; J gene: TRBJ1-2; CDR3 DNA: TGTGCCAGCAGCCCACAGGGGGCGCGACCCTATGGCTACACCTTC; CDR3 protein: CASSPQGARPYGYTF
D gene: .; V gene: TRBV29-1; clone size: .; J gene: TRBJ1-4; CDR3 DNA: TGCAGCGTCCGGGACGGAGCTTTTAATGAAAAACTGTTTTTT; CDR3 protein: CSVRDGAFNEKLFF
D gene: TRBD1; V gene: TRBV5-1; clone size: .; J gene: TRBJ2-7; CDR3 DNA: TGCGCCAGCAGCTTGGGTCAGGGGGCCTACGAGCAGTACTTC; CDR3 protein: CASSLGQGAYEQYF
D gene: TRBD2; V gene: TRBV6-6; clone size: once; J gene: TRBJ2-1; CDR3 DNA: TGTGCCAGCAGTCCGCTAGCGGGGGCTCACAATGAGCAGTTCTTC; CDR3 protein: CASSPLAGAHNEQFF
D gene: .; V gene: TRBV30; clone size: .; J gene: TRBJ1-5; CDR3 DNA: TGTGCCTGGAGTACCCTCGGAGATCAGCCCCAGCATTTT; CDR3 protein: CAWSTLGDQPQHF
D gene: .; V gene: TRBV19; clone size: .; J gene: TRBJ1-5; CDR3 DNA: TGTGCCAGTAGTATGCAGGGACAAATGGTTCAGCCCCAGCATTTT; CDR3 protein: CASSMQGQMVQPQHF
D gene: .; V gene: TRBV19; clone size: once; J gene: TRBJ1-2; CDR3 DNA: TGTGCCAGTAGTCCCAAACGGGACGGCAATGGCTACACCTTC; CDR3 protein: CASSPKRDGNGYTF
D gene: .; V gene: TRBV2; clone size: .; J gene: TRBJ1-5; CDR3 DNA: TGTGCCAGCAGGGGGACCAATCAGCCCCAGCATTTT; CDR3 protein: CASRGTNQPQHF
D gene: .; V gene: TRBV5-8; clone size: .; J gene: TRBJ1-5; CDR3 DNA: TGTGCCAGCAGCTTTCCTCTCGGCCGGCTCAATCAGCCCCAGCATTTT; CDR3 protein: CASSFPLGRLNQPQHF
D gene: .; V gene: TRBV29-1; clone size: .; J gene: TRBJ2-1; CDR3 DNA: TGCAGCGTTCAAACAGGATACAATGAGCAGTTCTTC; CDR3 protein: CSVQTGYNEQFF
D gene: .; V gene: TRBV19; clone size: few; J gene: TRBJ1-4; CDR3 DNA: TGTGCCAGTAAAGTGCGGGGGGCGTACGAAAAACTGTTTTTT; CDR3 protein: CASKVRGAYEKLFF
D gene: .; V gene: TRBV6-1; clone size: .; J gene: TRBJ2-5; CDR3 DNA: TGTGCCAGCAAGGACCTTCAGACCCAGTACTTC; CDR3 protein: CASKDLQTQYF
D gene: TRBD1; V gene: TRBV5-8; clone size: .; J gene: TRBJ2-6; CDR3 DNA: TGTGCCAGCAGCATCAGCCAGGGACAGGGGTTTGGGGCCAACGTCCTGACTTTC; CDR3 protein: CASSISQGQGFGANVLTF
D gene: TRBD1; V gene: TRBV7-8; clone size: .; J gene: TRBJ1-2; CDR3 DNA: TGTGCCAGCAGCTCTTCCCTAGGGAGGGAGGGGGCGAATGGCTACACCTTC; CDR3 protein: CASSSSLGREGANGYTF
D gene: .; V gene: TRBV6-1; clone size: .; J gene: TRBJ1-2; CDR3 DNA: TGTGCCAGCAGTGAAGGCAGGGTGACCACCTATGGCTACACCTTC; CDR3 protein: CASSEGRVTTYGYTF
D gene: .; V gene: TRBV7-2; clone size: .; J gene: TRBJ2-5; CDR3 DNA: TGTGCCAGCGGCACAGGGTTCCGAGAGACCCAGTACTTC; CDR3 protein: CASGTGFRETQYF
D gene: TRBD1; V gene: TRBV27; clone size: once; J gene: TRBJ1-1; CDR3 DNA: TGTGCCAGCAGTTTAGACAGGGCATCCGACACTGAAGCTTTCTTT; CDR3 protein: CASSLDRASDTEAFF
D gene: .; V gene: TRBV2; clone size: .; J gene: TRBJ2-6; CDR3 DNA: TGTGCCAGCAGTCAACCCTCTGGGGCCAACGTCCTGACTTTC; CDR3 protein: CASSQPSGANVLTF
D gene: .; V gene: TRBV5-1; clone size: few; J gene: TRBJ1-1; CDR3 DNA: TGCGCCAGCAGCGGGCTTGATATGACTGAAGCTTTCTTT; CDR3 protein: CASSGLDMTEAFF
D gene: .; V gene: TRBV28; clone size: .; J gene: TRBJ1-3; CDR3 DNA: TGTGCCAGCAGTTTTTTCGTTTCAGGGCTTCTGGGAAACACCATATATTTT; CDR3 protein: CASSFFVSGLLGNTIYF
D gene: .; V gene: TRBV15; clone size: .; J gene: TRBJ1-2; CDR3 DNA: TGTGCCACCAGCAGAGATAACTATGGCTACACCTTC; CDR3 protein: CATSRDNYGYTF
D gene: TRBD1; V gene: TRBV14; clone size: .; J gene: TRBJ2-7; CDR3 DNA: TGTGCCAGCAGCCTTCGGGACAGGGGGCTCGGGAACGAGCAGTACTTC; CDR3 protein: CASSLRDRGLGNEQYF
D gene: .; V gene: TRBV18; clone size: .; J gene: TRBJ1-1; CDR3 DNA: TGTGCCAGCTCACCACGGGTGGGGGACACTGAAGCTTTCTTT; CDR3 protein: CASSPRVGDTEAFF
D gene: .; V gene: TRBV5-1; clone size: .; J gene: TRBJ1-2; CDR3 DNA: TGCGCCAGCACTCCCGGGGAGATGTTAGGCTACACCTTC; CDR3 protein: CASTPGEMLGYTF
D gene: .; V gene: TRBV4-3; clone size: once; J gene: TRBJ1-4; CDR3 DNA: TGCGCCAGCAGCCAAGAATCCGGGGCATACAATGAAAAACTGTTTTTT; CDR3 protein: CASSQESGAYNEKLFF
D gene: .; V gene: TRBV27; clone size: .; J gene: TRBJ2-7; CDR3 DNA: TGTGCCAGCAGGTGGGGCAGCTCCTACGAGCAGTACTTC; CDR3 protein: CASRWGSSYEQYF
D gene: .; V gene: TRBV28; clone size: .; J gene: TRBJ1-2; CDR3 DNA: TGTGCCAGCACCGAGCCACAGGGTTCGGGTGGCTACACCTTC; CDR3 protein: CASTEPQGSGGYTF
D gene: .; V gene: TRBV5-4; clone size: .; J gene: TRBJ2-5; CDR3 DNA: TGTGCCAGCAGCCTGGACACCCATCAAGAGACCCAGTACTTC; CDR3 protein: CASSLDTHQETQYF
D gene: TRBD1; V gene: TRBV5-1; clone size: .; J gene: TRBJ2-3; CDR3 DNA: TGCGCCAGCGGGGACAGGGAGGTGACAGATACGCAGTATTTT; CDR3 protein: CASGDREVTDTQYF
D gene: .; V gene: TRBV5-1; clone size: .; J gene: TRBJ2-2; CDR3 DNA: TGCGCCAGCAGCTTGTCAACCGCGAACACCGGGGAGCTGTTTTTT; CDR3 protein: CASSLSTANTGELFF
D gene: .; V gene: TRBV29-1; clone size: once; J gene: TRBJ2-2; CDR3 DNA: TGCAGCGTCTTCGTCACCCGGAACACCGGGGAGCTGTTTTTT; CDR3 protein: CSVFVTRNTGELFF
D gene: .; V gene: TRBV27; clone size: .; J gene: TRBJ2-1; CDR3 DNA: TGTGCCAGCAGCCCAGGGAGGGGGACTTACAATGAGCAGTTCTTC; CDR3 protein: CASSPGRGTYNEQFF
D gene: .; V gene: TRBV16; clone size: .; J gene: TRBJ1-5; CDR3 DNA: TGTGCCAGCAGCCAATCGGCGGATAGGAATCAGCCCCAGCATTTT; CDR3 protein: CASSQSADRNQPQHF
D gene: TRBD1; V gene: TRBV4-3; clone size: few; J gene: TRBJ2-1; CDR3 DNA: TGCGCCAGCAGCGGAGGCTTCGGGTTTCGACAGGGCCAAGTCTTC; CDR3 protein: CASSGGFGFRQGQVF
D gene: .; V gene: TRBV4-2; clone size: .; J gene: TRBJ2-2; CDR3 DNA: TGTGCCAGCAGCCAATCTAGCGTTCTGGGCACCGGGGAGCTGTTTTTT; CDR3 protein: CASSQSSVLGTGELFF
D gene: .; V gene: TRBV9; clone size: .; J gene: TRBJ1-1; CDR3 DNA: TGTGCCAGCAGCGTACGCAGGGGAAGGACTGAAGCTTTCTTT; CDR3 protein: CASSVRRGRTEAFF
D gene: TRBD1; V gene: TRBV5-1; clone size: .; J gene: TRBJ2-7; CDR3 DNA: TGCGCCAGCAGCTCCGGACAGGGGCCCTACGAGCAGTACTTC; CDR3 protein: CASSSGQGPYEQYF
D gene: TRBD1; V gene: TRBV28; clone size: .; J gene: TRBJ1-4; CDR3 DNA: TGTGCCAGCAGTTTCGGGACAGGAGCAACTAATGAAAAACTGTTTTTT; CDR3 protein: CASSFGTGATNEKLFF
D gene: TRBD2; V gene: TRBV4-3; clone size: .; J gene: TRBJ2-5; CDR3 DNA: TGCGCCAGCAGCCAAGGGCTAGCGGGGATGGAGACCCAGTACTTC; CDR3 protein: CASSQGLAGMETQYF
D gene: .; V gene: TRBV2; clone size: .; J gene: TRBJ1-4; CDR3 DNA: TGTGCCAGCGGGGGGGCTTCACCCCCGACAACTAATGAAAAACTGTTTTTT; CDR3 protein: CASGGASPPTTNEKLFF
D gene: .; V gene: TRBV2; clone size: few; J gene: TRBJ1-3; CDR3 DNA: TGTGCCAGCACGCTGGGATTTGATGGAAACACCATATATTTT; CDR3 protein: CASTLGFDGNTIYF
D gene: .; V gene: TRBV5-1; clone size: .; J gene: TRBJ2-5; CDR3 DNA: TGCGCCAGCTATAACTCGGAGGGAGAGACCCAGTACTTC; CDR3 protein: CASYNSEGETQYF
D gene: .; V gene: TRBV5-1; clone size: once; J gene: TRBJ2-7; CDR3 DNA: TGCGCCAGCAGATACGCCCAGGGAAAGGAGCAGTACTTC; CDR3 protein: CASRYAQGKEQYF
D gene: .; V gene: TRBV29-1; clone size: .; J gene: TRBJ2-2; CDR3 DNA: TGCAGCGTTGAAGCCCAGGGCGCCGGGGAGCTGTTTTTT; CDR3 protein: CSVEAQGAGELFF